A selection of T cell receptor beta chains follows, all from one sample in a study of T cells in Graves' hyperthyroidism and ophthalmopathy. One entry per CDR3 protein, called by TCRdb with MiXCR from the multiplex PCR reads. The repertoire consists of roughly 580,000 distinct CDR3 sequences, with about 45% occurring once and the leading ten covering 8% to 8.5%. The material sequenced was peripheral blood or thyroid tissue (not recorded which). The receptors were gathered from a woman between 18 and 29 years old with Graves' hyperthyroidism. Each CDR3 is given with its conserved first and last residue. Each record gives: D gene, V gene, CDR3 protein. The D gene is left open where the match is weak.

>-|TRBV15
CATSTHRGAGEQYF
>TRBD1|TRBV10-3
CAMRMDRASYEQYF
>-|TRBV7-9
CASSPLNGHEQYF
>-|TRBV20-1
CSARGDSGSQETQYF
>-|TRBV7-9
CASSLIPMGEQYF
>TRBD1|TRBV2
CASRPLGTGDEQYF
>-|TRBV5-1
CASSHGTGGTEAFF
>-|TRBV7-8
CASSLQEAGAQHF
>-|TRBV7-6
CASSFGTGFNEKLFF
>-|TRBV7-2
CASSQGGDNGWPQHF
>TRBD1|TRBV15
CATSRDQGVNTQYF
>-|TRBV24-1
CATGEGGQPQHF
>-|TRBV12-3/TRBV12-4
CASTPSLATNEKLFF
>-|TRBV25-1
CASSFYICSARPEGGRGSPLHF
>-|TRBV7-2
CASSRGSGSYEQYF
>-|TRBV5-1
CASSLDPRQYGYTF
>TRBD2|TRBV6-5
CASSYASGGNYEQYF
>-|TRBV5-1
CASSLSGVEGYGYTF
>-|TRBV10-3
CAISGPDGSVYEQYF
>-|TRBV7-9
CASSFGGRGTEAFF
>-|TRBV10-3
CAIRAFTQPQHF
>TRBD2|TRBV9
CASSPSGTSGAEQYF
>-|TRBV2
CASSESSGYEKLFF
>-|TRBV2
CASWQDTYEQYF
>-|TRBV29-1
CSVRAGDGYTF
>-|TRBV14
CASSQDYGGGYQPQHF
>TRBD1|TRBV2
CASSDRTGTNEKLFF
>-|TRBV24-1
CATSDSSPSYEQYF
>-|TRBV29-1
CSGSPGSEAFF
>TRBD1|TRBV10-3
CAITLDRANEQYF
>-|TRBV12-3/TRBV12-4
CASRQTGATNEKLFF